This is a list of T cell receptor beta chains from one sample in a study of CD8 T cells in ankylosing spondylitis. MiXCR, applied by TCRdb to the 5' RACE reads, yields one record per CDR3 protein. The sample consists of roughly 400,000 distinct CDR3 sequences, about a fifth of them appearing once. Material: blood, either unsorted or a sorted T cell fraction (not recorded which). The receptors originated from a male donor with ankylosing spondylitis. The CDR3 runs from the conserved cysteine through the conserved F or W. Each record gives: CDR3 protein, CDR3 DNA, J gene, clone size, V gene, D gene. A D gene is named only where the DNA matches it firmly. The size field is filled for only some rows; it gives once, few, many or a size class.

CASSQVSGANVLTF	TGTGCCAGCAGCCAGGTCTCTGGGGCCAACGTCCTGACTTTC	TRBJ2-6	few	TRBV3-1	.
CSAMLNTEAFF	TGCAGTGCTATGCTAAACACTGAAGCTTTCTTT	TRBJ1-1	.	TRBV20-1	.
CASSYSIGLGGNTIYF	TGTGCCAGCAGTTACTCGATCGGGCTAGGTGGAAACACCATATATTTT	TRBJ1-3	.	TRBV6-7	.
CASSGSFSYNEQFF	TGTGCCAGTAGCGGGAGTTTTTCCTACAATGAGCAGTTCTTC	TRBJ2-1	many	TRBV19	.
CASSLAPREGKNIQYF	TGTGCCAGCAGCTTAGCTCCCAGGGAAGGCAAAAACATTCAGTACTTC	TRBJ2-4	.	TRBV7-6	.
CASSLLIPSGIREQYF	TGTGCCAGCAGCTTACTGATACCTAGCGGGATTCGAGAGCAGTACTTC	TRBJ2-7	.	TRBV7-2	TRBD2
CSARDTNSYNEQFF	TGCAGTGCTAGAGATACGAACTCCTACAATGAGCAGTTCTTC	TRBJ2-1	many	TRBV20-1	.
CASSLSRFGSSYNEQFF	TGCGCCAGCAGCTTGTCTCGTTTCGGTAGCTCCTACAATGAGCAGTTCTTC	TRBJ2-1	few	TRBV5-1	.
CASGLGDTQYF	TGTGCTAGTGGTTTGGGAGATACGCAGTATTTT	TRBJ2-3	.	TRBV12-5	.
CASSPRQDQPQHF	TGTGCCAGCTCACCACGACAGGATCAGCCCCAGCATTTT	TRBJ1-5	.	TRBV18	.
CSARDPGLKNQPQHF	TGCAGTGCTAGGGACCCGGGACTGAAAAATCAGCCCCAGCATTTT	TRBJ1-5	.	TRBV20-1	.
CASSLGIGTPDNEQFF	TGTGCCAGCAGTTTAGGGATAGGGACTCCTGACAATGAGCAGTTCTTC	TRBJ2-1	.	TRBV12-3/TRBV12-4	.
CASSQEGPFEQFF	TGTGCCAGCAGCCAAGAGGGCCCATTTGAGCAGTTCTTC	TRBJ2-1	.	TRBV4-2	.
CASSVAGGSNEQFF	TGTGCCAGCAGTGTGGCGGGAGGCAGCAATGAGCAGTTCTTC	TRBJ2-1	.	TRBV6-1	TRBD2
CASKVQGETEAFF	TGTGCCAGCAAGGTACAGGGGGAGACTGAAGCTTTCTTT	TRBJ1-1	few	TRBV12-3/TRBV12-4	TRBD1
CSARTGYSNQPQHF	TGCAGTGCTCGGACAGGTTATAGCAATCAGCCCCAGCATTTT	TRBJ1-5	few	TRBV20-1	TRBD1
CASSLQTGANTEAFF	TGCGCCAGCAGCTTACAGACAGGGGCGAACACTGAAGCTTTCTTT	TRBJ1-1	few	TRBV5-1	TRBD1
CASSLGRMNTEAFF	TGTGCCAGCAGCTTAGGCCGAATGAACACTGAAGCTTTCTTT	TRBJ1-1	many	TRBV11-3	.
CASSLVGGTGGNEQYF	TGTGCCAGCAGCTTAGTTGGAGGGACTGGTGGGAACGAGCAGTACTTC	TRBJ2-7	many	TRBV11-2	.
CASSFPPLAGQETQYF	TGTGCCAGCAGCTTCCCCCCACTAGCGGGACAAGAGACCCAGTACTTC	TRBJ2-5	.	TRBV7-9	TRBD2
CATSSSLIVNEQFF	TGTGCCACCAGCAGCAGCCTAATAGTCAATGAGCAGTTCTTC	TRBJ2-1	few	TRBV24-1	.
CASSPRDLTGELFF	TGCGCCAGCAGCCCCCGGGACCTCACCGGGGAGCTGTTTTTT	TRBJ2-2	few	TRBV5-1	.
CASSFPGQRNEQFF	TGTGCCAGCAGTTTCCCCGGACAGCGCAATGAGCAGTTCTTC	TRBJ2-1	.	TRBV28	.
CASKIGLGDTEAFF	TGTGCCAGCAAAATCGGACTGGGCGACACTGAAGCTTTCTTT	TRBJ1-1	.	TRBV2	.
CASSNGATDTQYF	TGTGCCAGCAGTAACGGGGCTACAGATACGCAGTATTTT	TRBJ2-3	.	TRBV12-3/TRBV12-4	.
CASTLAGGTTNEQFF	TGTGCCAGCACCCTAGCGGGAGGGACTACCAATGAGCAGTTCTTC	TRBJ2-1	many	TRBV12-3/TRBV12-4	TRBD2
CASSVEALREQYF	TGTGCCAGCAGCGTAGAGGCCCTTCGTGAGCAGTACTTC	TRBJ2-7	few	TRBV7-2	.
CSALPRSASGRDHEQFF	TGCAGTGCCCTCCCCCGGTCGGCTAGCGGGAGAGACCATGAGCAGTTCTTC	TRBJ2-1	.	TRBV20-1	TRBD2
CASSYRTAYTDTQYF	TGTGCCAGCTCATATAGGACGGCATACACAGATACGCAGTATTTT	TRBJ2-3	few	TRBV18	.
CASSIASGRMNEQFF	TGTGCCAGTAGTATAGCTAGCGGGAGGATGAATGAGCAGTTCTTC	TRBJ2-1	.	TRBV19	TRBD2
CASSNRGSAETQYF	TGTGCCAGCAGCAACAGGGGATCGGCTGAGACCCAGTACTTC	TRBJ2-5	few	TRBV21-1	.
CASSRVLQGNTEAFF	TGTGCCAGCAGCCGGGTCTTACAGGGTAACACTGAAGCTTTCTTT	TRBJ1-1	few	TRBV4-2	.
CASSFQDYNNEQFF	TGTGCCAGCAGTTTCCAGGACTACAACAATGAGCAGTTCTTC	TRBJ2-1	few	TRBV12-3/TRBV12-4	.
CASSVDARDTQYF	TGTGCCAGCAGCGTCGACGCCCGAGATACGCAGTATTTT	TRBJ2-3	.	TRBV6-1	.
CSVGTGISYEQYF	TGCAGCGTTGGAACAGGGATCTCCTACGAGCAGTACTTC	TRBJ2-7	few	TRBV29-1	.
CASSLVTLNTEAFF	TGTGCCAGCAGTCTAGTAACCCTGAACACTGAAGCTTTCTTT	TRBJ1-1	many	TRBV7-8	.
CASSFGERETQYF	TGTGCCAGCAGCTTCGGGGAGCGAGAGACCCAGTACTTC	TRBJ2-5	.	TRBV7-8	.
CASSQNLWTSGHTGELFF	TGTGCCAGCAGCCAAAACCTCTGGACTAGCGGGCACACCGGGGAGCTGTTTTTT	TRBJ2-2	.	TRBV7-3	TRBD2
CSASGHWDQPQHF	TGCAGTGCTAGTGGGCATTGGGATCAGCCCCAGCATTTT	TRBJ1-5	.	TRBV20-1	.
CSARPGLAGGTGELFF	TGCAGTGCTAGACCCGGACTAGCGGGAGGCACCGGGGAGCTGTTTTTT	TRBJ2-2	.	TRBV20-1	TRBD2
CASSRTGGSQPQHF	TGTGCCAGTAGTCGGACAGGGGGTTCTCAGCCCCAGCATTTT	TRBJ1-5	few	TRBV19	TRBD1
CASSLGRYTDTQYF	TGTGCCAGCAGCTTAGGGCGTTACACAGATACGCAGTATTTT	TRBJ2-3	few	TRBV7-2	.
CASSLWADYLDRQPQHF	TGTGCCAGCAGTTTATGGGCCGACTACCTGGATCGTCAGCCCCAGCATTTT	TRBJ1-5	.	TRBV12-3/TRBV12-4	.
CASSQDLTGVEKLFF	TGTGCCAGCAGCCAAGATTTGACAGGGGTTGAAAAACTGTTTTTT	TRBJ1-4	few	TRBV4-2	TRBD1
CASSLVLAGGELFF	TGCGCCAGCAGCTTGGTGCTAGCTGGCGGGGAGCTGTTTTTT	TRBJ2-2	.	TRBV5-1	.
CASRADRVNTEAFF	TGTGCCAGCAGGGCGGACAGGGTGAACACTGAAGCTTTCTTT	TRBJ1-1	.	TRBV25-1	TRBD1
CSARGNYEQYF	TGCAGTGCTAGGGGGAACTACGAGCAGTACTTC	TRBJ2-7	few	TRBV20-1	.
CSVEDLTRGPGETQYF	TGCAGCGTTGAAGATTTAACCAGGGGGCCTGGAGAGACCCAGTACTTC	TRBJ2-5	many	TRBV29-1	TRBD1
CASSLSTTRSTDTQYF	TGCGCCAGCAGCCTCAGTACCACTAGATCCACAGATACGCAGTATTTT	TRBJ2-3	.	TRBV4-1	.
CASSLDRASGTNEQFF	TGTGCCAGCAGCTTAGATAGGGCTAGCGGGACGAATGAGCAGTTCTTC	TRBJ2-1	.	TRBV11-2	TRBD2
CASSYGAGTALSTDTQYF	TGTGCCAGCAGTTACGGAGCGGGGACAGCCCTTAGCACAGATACGCAGTATTTT	TRBJ2-3	.	TRBV6-5	.
CASSPDNNQPQHF	TGTGCCAGCTCACCGGACAACAATCAGCCCCAGCATTTT	TRBJ1-5	few	TRBV18	.
CASGFEQGYGDTQYF	TGTGCTAGTGGTTTCGAACAGGGTTATGGAGATACGCAGTATTTT	TRBJ2-3	.	TRBV12-5	.
CASSLGVRVDEKLFF	TGTGCCAGCAGCTTAGGTGTGAGGGTTGATGAAAAACTGTTTTTT	TRBJ1-4	.	TRBV7-9	.
CASSLFGLAGAYEQYF	TGTGCCAGCAGCCTCTTTGGACTAGCGGGAGCCTACGAGCAGTACTTC	TRBJ2-7	few	TRBV11-3	TRBD2
CASSVGLARSYNEQFF	TGTGCCAGCAGCGTCGGACTAGCGCGCTCCTACAATGAGCAGTTCTTC	TRBJ2-1	.	TRBV9	TRBD2
CASSLSGSQYEQYF	TGTGCCAGCAGCTTAAGTGGGAGTCAATACGAGCAGTACTTC	TRBJ2-7	few	TRBV7-9	.